This TCR beta chain was identified during a study of type 1 regulatory T cells. Study at large: T-allo10 is a Tr1-enriched, alloantigen-specific CD4 T cell product made in vitro. General study points: Compared with non-type 1 regulatory T cells, type 1 regulatory T cells showed a more restricted TCR repertoire.

The ends lost 6 bases at V and 0 bases at J; junction bases unmatched: 4. Germline values: CDR1 DFQATT, CDR2 SNEGSKA (reference sequence). The CDR3 consists of 14 residues. Comment on this clonotype: What it binds is unknown.

TCRdb itself ran the reads through MiXCR, one entry per CDR3 protein. The data show 55,000 to 65,000 distinct CDR3 sequences, 62% seen once. This TCR derives from a human donor in good health. Sequences were obtained from cultured non-Tr1 T cells, either the whole culture or a sorted T cell fraction (not recorded which). This chain connects TRBV20-1 to TRBJ2-7; 11 bases line up with TRBD2. The CDR3 sequence is CSAATSGASYEQYF. CDR3 DNA sequence: TGCAGTGCGGCGACTAGCGGGGCCTCCTACGAGCAGTACTTC.